This T cell receptor beta chain was captured by sequencing in a study of blood T cell repertoires in COVID-19. As for the study in general: Samples of COVID-19 (acute and convalescent) were obtained from the United States, Italy and Spain. The cDNA or gDNA used as material had been derived from T cells, B-cell-depleted T cells, or PBMCs.

The authors' processing: Reference gene primers were amplified, and this amplification served to estimate nucleated cell counts. Profiling relied on immunoSEQ multiplex PCR, and the TCRdb table lists in-frame clones only, not all of them. The V and J calls and clone size are taken from that table; D and trimming were inferred from the DNA. The repertoire holds 300,000 or so clones, with roughly nine tenths as singletons. Looked up from germline, CDR1 is SGHDT and CDR2 is YYEEEE. With 2 bases removed from V and 5 bases from J, the gap between germline ends came to 13 bases. CDR3 length: 14 residues. This chain links TRBV5-6 with TRBJ1-2; D uncertain. The sequenced sample was peripheral blood. This TCR was sampled from a young man who had recovered from COVID-19. For the CDR3, the DNA is TGTGCCAGCAGCTTTGAGGGAGCCTATTATGGCTACACCTTC. This encodes CASSFEGAYYGYTF. Based on the CDR3 plus reference TRBV5-6 and TRBJ1-2, the full variable domain is DAGVTQSPTHLIKTRGQQVTLRCSPKSGHDTVSWYQQALGQGPQFIFQYYEEEERQRGNFPDRFSGHQFPNYSSELNVNALLLGDSALYLCASSFEGAYYGYTFGSGTRLTVV.